The 25 T cell receptor beta chains below come from one sample, sequenced in a study of T cell repertoires in cytomegalovirus infection. No antigen has been identified for these receptors. A single record per CDR3 protein comes from TCRdb applying MiXCR to the reads. Of under 90,000 distinct CDR3 sequences listed, around half were seen once; the top ten hold about 92%. The sample in question was CD8+ T cells from cultured PBMCs, obtained from culture after CMV antigen stimulation. These receptors were taken from a human donor in good health (CMV status not recorded). Some clones in this sample may be carry-over from other donors' samples.

At least ten counts were recorded for this clonotype. V is TRBV7-7 and J is TRBJ2-3; either TRBD1 or TRBD2 may fit D (6 bases each). V was cut by 0 bases and J by 2 bases, with 9 bases left in between. This CDR3 has 15 amino acids. Germline V gene sequence: CDR1 SSHAT, CDR2 FNYEAQ (reference sequence). CDR3 bases: TGTGCCAGCAGCTTAGCCCCGGGGGCCACAGATACGCAGTATTTT. Residues: CASSLAPGATDTQYF.

This clonotype was seen many times. The chain combines TRBV7-9 with TRBJ2-7, with D perhaps TRBD2 (5 bases). Per the germline V gene, CDR1 is SEHNR and CDR2 is FQNEAQ (reference sequence). V lost 3 bases, J lost 0 bases, and 9 bases lay in between. The CDR3 is 14 amino acids. The CDR3 loop is CASSLTGSSYEQYF. Here the CDR3 DNA reads TGTGCCAGCAGCTTGACGGGGAGCTCCTACGAGCAGTACTTC. The entire variable domain, with the rest obtained from reference TRBV7-9 and TRBJ2-7, is as follows: DTGVSQNPRHKITKRGQNVTFRCDPISEHNRLYWYRQTLGQGPEFLTYFQNEAQLEKSRLLSDRFSAERPKGSFSTLEIQRTEQGDSAMYLCASSLTGSSYEQYFGPGTRLTVT.

The rearrangement links TRBV10-3 to TRBJ2-7; TRBD2 matches 8 bases. This CDR3 contains 16 residues. Germline lookup yields CDR1 ENHRY and CDR2 SYGVKD. J lost 3 bases, V lost 3 bases, and 10 bases had no gene match. The CDR3 nucleotides read TGTGCCATCAGTGACCCCGGGGGGGGTATGGTCTACGAGCAGTACTTC. This gives the protein CAISDPGGGMVYEQYF.

This clonotype was seen only a few times. This chain uses TRBV5-5 with TRBJ2-1, with D perhaps matching TRBD2 (6 bases). Germline assignment: CDR1 SGHKS and CDR2 YYEKEE (reference sequence). V lost 3 bases to trimming and J lost 7 bases, with 11 bases between them. There are 13 residues in the CDR3. The CDR3 DNA is TGTGCCAGCAGCTCGACTAGTTCAAATGAGCAGTTCTTC. This translates into CASSSTSSNEQFF.

V and J are TRBV24-1 and TRBJ1-2; D not certain. The CDR3 consists of 14 residues. The V end was cut by 6 bases, the J end by 1 base, with 11 bases between. Germline CDR1 KGHDR, CDR2 SFDVKD. The chain's CDR3 is CATSPLGLNYGYTF. The CDR3 nucleotides read TGTGCCACCAGTCCCCTAGGACTTAACTATGGCTACACCTTC.

In its sample, this clonotype was seen a few times. Here the CDR3 DNA reads TGTGCCATCGGTGGACTAGAGGTAACAGATACGCAGTATTTT. Its protein is CAIGGLEVTDTQYF. V and J are TRBV10-3 and TRBJ2-3, with 7 bases that match TRBD2. This CDR3 has 14 amino acids. In germline, CDR1 is ENHRY, CDR2 SYGVKD. V gave up 8 bases and J gave up 3 bases; unmatched junction bases: 8.

J is TRBJ2-4 and V is TRBV19, with D perhaps matching TRBD2 (7 bases). Trimming shortened V by 8 bases and J by 8 bases, and 19 bases separated the two germline ends. The CDR3 covers 14 residues. CDR1 and CDR2 from the germline V gene are LNHDA and SQIVND (reference sequence). The CDR3 coding sequence is TGTGCCAGTGGAGCGGGGCGGGGGCGAGACATTCAGTACTTC. Amino acids: CASGAGRGRDIQYF.

The rearrangement joins TRBV7-2 to TRBJ1-2; no reliable D call. The germline gives CDR1 SGHTA, CDR2 FQGNSA. Trimming left V 1 base short and J 6 bases short, with 12 bases between. The CDR3 has 14 amino acids. The chain's CDR3 is CASSLGWRRDGYTF. The CDR3 DNA is TGTGCCAGCAGCTTAGGGTGGCGGAGGGATGGCTACACCTTC.

This clonotype has just a few counts. J is TRBJ2-5 and V is TRBV7-8; D is perhaps TRBD1 (6 bases). With 6 bases removed from V and 5 bases from J, the gap between germline ends came to 16 bases. There are 14 residues in the CDR3. CDR1 and CDR2 from the germline V gene are SGHVS and FQNEAQ. The CDR3: CASRTQGVRETQYF. The CDR3 nucleotides are TGTGCCAGCAGAACACAGGGAGTTCGGGAGACCCAGTACTTC.

The chain links TRBV19 to TRBJ1-6, with D possibly matching TRBD1 (6 bases). Germline CDR1 and CDR2: LNHDA and SQIVND (reference sequence). V was trimmed by 2 bases and J by 3 bases, leaving 8 bases between them. The CDR3 runs 15 residues. The CDR3 bases are TGTGCCAGTAGTATAAAGGACAGCTATAATTCACCCCTCCACTTT. It is translated as CASSIKDSYNSPLHF.

The rearrangement joins TRBV7-8 to TRBJ1-1; no reliable D call. Germline CDR1 SGHVS, CDR2 FQNEAQ. The CDR3 sequence is 14 residues long. V lost 5 bases, J lost 5 bases, and 15 bases lay in between. CDR3 protein: CASSPGGWNTEAFF. In DNA, the CDR3 is TGTGCCAGCAGCCCCGGCGGGTGGAATACTGAAGCTTTCTTT.

The V and J genes are TRBV4-1 and TRBJ1-1, with 7 nucleotides matching TRBD1. The CDR3 has 14 amino acids. Germline V gene data show CDR1 as MGHRA and CDR2 as YSYEKL. V was pared by 4 bases and J by 1 base, with 3 bases of the junction left unmatched. The CDR3 DNA follows: TGCGCCAGCAGCCCGGGACAGCCGAACACTGAAGCTTTCTTT. This gives the protein CASSPGQPNTEAFF.

The gene calls are TRBV11-2 and TRBJ2-1; D remains unclear. The CDR3 is 14 amino acids. V lost 0 bases, J lost 8 bases, and 11 bases lay in between. Germline-derived CDR1 and CDR2 are SGHAT and FQNNGV. The CDR3 spells CASSLDPAKDEQFF. In DNA, the CDR3 is TGTGCCAGCAGCTTAGATCCCGCCAAGGATGAGCAGTTCTTC.

This chain connects TRBV6-2 or TRBV6-3 to TRBJ2-5; 8 bases map to TRBD1. The CDR3 loop spans 14 amino acids. V shed 6 bases, J shed 2 bases, and the junction held 5 bases outside the gene matches. Germline lookup yields CDR1 MNHEY and CDR2 SVGEGT. The CDR3 reads CASSYGQGQETQYF. The CDR3 DNA reads as TGTGCCAGCAGCTATGGACAGGGACAAGAGACCCAGTACTTC.

J is TRBJ2-1 and V is TRBV4-1; TRBD2 aligns across 10 bases. Per germline, CDR1 MGHRA and CDR2 YSYEKL. Losses at the gene ends were 2 bases for V and 3 bases for J; bases not matched to a gene: 4. The CDR3 spans 16 residues. The CDR3 nucleotides are TGCGCCAGCAGCCAACCGCTAGCGGGAGTCTACAATGAGCAGTTCTTC. Its protein is CASSQPLAGVYNEQFF.

This clonotype was detected only a few times. The chain links TRBV6-8 to TRBJ2-7, with a weak D call TRBD2 (6 bases). The V gene's germline CDR1 is MNHGY and CDR2 SAAAGT. Trimming cost V 7 bases and J 3 bases, with 28 bases left between them. The CDR3 totals 18 residues. The CDR3, as DNA: TGTGCCAGCACCTTACCCAGCACACTAGCATCTCCAAACTACGAGCAGTACTTC. Protein: CASTLPSTLASPNYEQYF.

This clonotype was found a few times. The gene calls are TRBV18 and TRBJ2-5, with D possibly being TRBD2 (6 bases). CDR1 KGHSH and CDR2 LQKENI come from the germline V gene. Trimming shortened V by 4 bases and J by 0 bases, and 9 bases separated the two germline ends. CDR3 size: 14 residues. CDR3 amino acids: CASSLGGDQETQYF. Here the CDR3 DNA reads TGTGCCAGCTCACTCGGAGGGGACCAAGAGACCCAGTACTTC.

This clonotype was seen a few times. The CDR3 DNA sequence: TGTGCCAGCAGACCGGGACTTTCAGATACGCAGTATTTT. Its protein is CASRPGLSDTQYF. J is TRBJ2-3 and V is TRBV7-6; a possible D gene is TRBD2 (6 bases). Trimming removed 6 bases at V and 4 bases at J, with 11 bases between. The CDR3 length is 13 residues. Germline V lookup: CDR1 SGHVS, CDR2 FNYEAQ.

The chain has TRBV24-1 and TRBJ1-1, with D unclear. The V gene's germline CDR1 is KGHDR and CDR2 SFDVKD. This CDR3 has 14 residues. Trimming took 4 bases from V and 6 from J, leaving 14 bases between them. DNA for the CDR3: TGTGCCACCAGTGACACTAAGGACCCCTCTGAAGCTTTCTTT. It codes for CATSDTKDPSEAFF.

This chain links TRBV12-3 or TRBV12-4 with TRBJ2-4; 7 bases are a match to TRBD2. The CDR3 length is 17 residues. Germline trimming cut 7 bases from V and 0 bases from J; bases unmatched to any gene: 12. The CDR3 loop is CASTHNYAGVAKNIQYF. CDR3 DNA: TGTGCCAGCACCCATAACTACGCGGGGGTAGCCAAAAACATTCAGTACTTC.

This clonotype was counted only a few times. The J gene is TRBJ2-2, the V gene TRBV6-5; D gene ambiguous. CDR3 size: 14 residues. Germline lookup yields CDR1 MNHEY and CDR2 SVGAGI. V lost 0 bases and J 2 bases, leaving 4 bases between the germline ends. CDR3 sequence reads: CASSYSRNTGELFF. CDR3 nucleotide sequence: TGTGCCAGCAGTTACTCGCGAAACACCGGGGAGCTGTTTTTT.

This chain uses TRBV19 with TRBJ1-1, with unresolved D. CDR1 is LNHDA and CDR2 is SQIVND in the germline V gene (reference sequence). This CDR3 spans 14 amino acids. V shed 3 bases and J shed 1 base, with 9 bases lying between them. CDR3 DNA: TGTGCCAGTAGTATGAGGTCCGAGAACACTGAAGCTTTCTTT. Translated: CASSMRSENTEAFF.

The chain recombines TRBV4-1 with TRBJ2-1; unclear D gene. Per the germline V gene, CDR1 is MGHRA and CDR2 is YSYEKL. V was trimmed by 10 bases and J by 5 bases, leaving 12 bases between them. The CDR3 contains 12 residues. The CDR3 DNA reads as TGCGCCACGGCCAGTGCGGACAATGAGCAGTTCTTC. It encodes CATASADNEQFF.

This clonotype showed up just a few times. The chain links TRBV28 to TRBJ2-3, with 7 bases lining up with TRBD1. Germline values: CDR1 MDHEN, CDR2 SYDVKM. V shed 6 bases and J 0 bases; nucleotides not matched to a gene: 9. The CDR3 runs 16 residues. The CDR3 sequence: CASSPMGTESTDTQYF. CDR3 sequence (DNA): TGTGCCAGCAGCCCTATGGGGACAGAGAGCACAGATACGCAGTATTTT.

The chain links TRBV6-6 to TRBJ2-5, with D tentatively TRBD2 (5 bases). In germline, CDR1 is MNHNY, CDR2 SVGAGI (reference sequence). V lost 5 bases to trimming and J lost 5 bases, with 12 bases between them. The CDR3 contains 13 residues. The CDR3 DNA is TGTGCCAGCAGTGGGCTAGCCTGGGAGACCCAGTACTTC. As protein: CASSGLAWETQYF.